This is a list of T cell receptor beta chains from one sample in a study of a mutant IDH1 vaccine in newly diagnosed glioma. No cognate antigen is known for these TCRs. Sequencing used immunoSEQ multiplex PCR; TCRdb keeps in-frame clones, though not all of them. The sample gives around 57,000 clones, around 80% of which show up once; around 4% is in the top ten. The sequencing here drew on PBMCs, taken from a glioma patient whose treatment included an IDH1 peptide vaccine. The receptors derive from a man aged 30-40 years with glioma. The CDR3 runs from the conserved cysteine through the conserved F or W. The D gene is left open where the match is weak. Clone size is stated in some rows and not others, as once, few, many or a class when expanded.

j_gene | abundance | v_gene | d_gene | CDR3aa | CDR3nt
TRBJ2-4 | - | TRBV19 | TRBD2 | CASSTSGGNIQYF | TGTGCCAGTAGTACTAGCGGGGGGAACATTCAGTACTTC
TRBJ1-1 | - | TRBV10-3 | - | CAISGDLGGRGDTEAFF | TGTGCCATCAGTGGGGATTTGGGGGGCAGAGGGGACACTGAAGCTTTCTTT
TRBJ1-1 | few | TRBV11-3 | - | CASSLRTATEAFF | TGTGCCAGCAGCTTGAGGACAGCTACTGAAGCTTTCTTT
TRBJ2-3 | once | TRBV5-4 | - | CASTEGSAQYF | TGTGCCAGCACCGAGGGAAGCGCGCAGTATTTT
TRBJ2-1 | - | TRBV6-5 | - | CASSYSSSYNEQFF | TGTGCCAGCAGTTACTCCAGCTCCTACAATGAGCAGTTCTTC
TRBJ2-7 | - | TRBV15 | - | CATSRDYRRYEQYF | TGTGCCACCAGCAGAGATTACAGGCGCTACGAGCAGTACTTC
TRBJ2-1 | - | TRBV7-2 | TRBD1 | CASSLVETGRYGNEQFF | TGTGCCAGCAGCTTAGTGGAGACAGGGCGGTATGGCAATGAGCAGTTCTTC
TRBJ2-7 | - | TRBV7-8 | - | CASSLGGDNYEQYF | TGTGCCAGCAGCTTAGGGGGGGATAACTACGAGCAGTACTTC
TRBJ1-2 | - | TRBV5-1 | - | CASSFGSYGYTF | TGCGCCAGCAGCTTTGGCAGCTATGGCTACACCTTC
TRBJ1-1 | - | TRBV6-4 | - | CASSAGGRGTEAFF | TGTGCCAGCAGTGCGGGAGGGAGAGGGACTGAAGCTTTCTTT
TRBJ1-2 | - | TRBV9 | - | CASSVDPRGATNYGYTF | TGTGCCAGCAGCGTAGATCCGAGAGGGGCAACTAACTATGGCTACACCTTC
TRBJ1-3 | - | TRBV19 | - | CASSIDEGNTRSGNTIYF | TGTGCCAGTAGTATAGATGAAGGGAACACACGCTCTGGAAACACCATATATTTT
TRBJ1-6 | - | TRBV7-8 | - | CASSLNRDAYNSPLHF | TGTGCCAGCAGCTTAAACAGGGACGCCTATAATTCACCCCTCCACTTT
TRBJ1-1 | - | TRBV9 | - | CASTQFGANTEAFF | TGTGCCAGCACCCAATTTGGGGCGAACACTGAAGCTTTCTTT
TRBJ1-1 | - | TRBV29-1 | - | CSAGDIRAEAFF | TGCAGCGCAGGGGACATAAGAGCTGAAGCTTTCTTT
TRBJ1-1 | - | TRBV18 | - | CASSPTTATEAFF | TGTGCCAGCTCACCAACGACAGCCACTGAAGCTTTCTTT
TRBJ1-5 | - | TRBV9 | - | CASSVGQDAQPQHF | TGTGCCAGCAGCGTAGGACAGGATGCCCAGCCCCAGCATTTT
TRBJ1-6 | - | TRBV27 | - | CASSLRQGGYNSPLHF | TGTGCCAGCAGTTTAAGGCAGGGTGGCTATAATTCACCCCTCCACTTT
TRBJ2-3 | - | TRBV5-5 | - | CASSLGLDTDTQFF | TGTGCCAGCAGCTTGGGACTTGACACAGATACGCAGTTTTTT
TRBJ1-1 | - | TRBV10-2 | - | CASSFNTEAFF | TGCGCCAGCTCGTTTAACACTGAAGCTTTCTTT
TRBJ1-2 | - | TRBV10-3 | - | CAISESTRWYTF | TGTGCCATCAGTGAGTCGACTCGATGGTACACCTTC
TRBJ1-2 | - | TRBV15 | - | CATSRSGTSYGYTF | TGTGCCACCAGCAGAAGCGGCACCTCCTATGGCTACACCTTC
TRBJ1-2 | few | TRBV5-5 | - | CASSRGYGYTF | TGTGCCAGCAGCCGCGGTTATGGCTACACCTTC
TRBJ1-1 | few | TRBV5-1 | - | CASRRGLSNTEAFF | TGCGCCAGCAGAAGGGGATTGTCGAACACTGAAGCTTTCTTT
TRBJ2-7 | - | TRBV6-1 | TRBD2 | CASSAGLAGGWEQYF | TGTGCCAGCAGTGCGGGACTAGCGGGGGGCTGGGAGCAGTACTTC
TRBJ2-6 | - | TRBV5-1 | TRBD1 | CASSLGTGPSSGANVLTF | TGCGCCAGCAGCCTAGGGACAGGACCAAGCTCTGGGGCCAACGTCCTGACTTTC
TRBJ1-1 | - | TRBV11-3 | - | CASSLAGDTEAFF | TGTGCCAGCAGCTTAGCGGGAGACACTGAAGCTTTCTTT
TRBJ1-1 | - | TRBV2 | - | CASTGIREGVDTEAFF | TGTGCCAGCACCGGAATTCGGGAGGGAGTGGACACTGAAGCTTTCTTT
TRBJ2-1 | - | TRBV6-1 | - | CASSEEGAGGNEQFF | TGTGCCAGCAGTGAAGAGGGGGCAGGGGGGAATGAGCAGTTCTTC
TRBJ2-7 | - | TRBV6-1 | - | CASSTTGIFPYEQYF | TGTGCCAGCAGTACCACAGGGATCTTTCCCTACGAGCAGTACTTC
TRBJ2-3 | - | TRBV14 | - | CASSHPSTDTQYF | TGTGCCAGCAGCCACCCTAGCACAGATACGCAGTATTTT
TRBJ1-4 | few | TRBV18 | TRBD1 | CASSPIGGSEKLFF | TGTGCCAGCTCACCAATAGGGGGCAGTGAAAAACTGTTTTTT
TRBJ2-7 | once | TRBV5-1 | - | CASSLNREGRRVHEQYF | TGCGCCAGCAGCTTGAACAGGGAGGGACGGAGGGTTCACGAGCAGTACTTC
TRBJ1-5 | once | TRBV14 | - | CASSQDRDQPQHF | TGTGCCAGCAGCCAAGACAGGGATCAGCCCCAGCATTTT
TRBJ1-1 | - | TRBV18 | TRBD1 | CASSRDRLNTEAFF | TGTGCCAGCTCACGGGACAGACTGAACACTGAAGCTTTCTTT
TRBJ1-1 | few | TRBV6-5 | - | CASRAGVVNTEAFF | TGTGCCAGCAGGGCAGGGGTTGTGAACACTGAAGCTTTCTTT
TRBJ1-1 | once | TRBV19 | - | CASSPLGPENTEAFF | TGTGCCAGTAGCCCGCTGGGACCGGAGAACACTGAAGCTTTCTTT
TRBJ2-3 | - | TRBV4-1 | - | CASSQDGTSRDTQYF | TGCGCCAGCAGCCAAGATGGCACTAGTAGGGACACGCAGTATTTT
TRBJ2-3 | - | TRBV27 | - | CASSLLVTSDITDTQYF | TGTGCCAGCAGCCTATTGGTCACTAGTGATATTACAGATACGCAGTATTTT
TRBJ2-4 | - | TRBV5-4 | - | CASSLGGSKNIQYF | TGTGCCAGCAGCTTGGGGGGCAGCAAAAACATTCAGTACTTC
TRBJ2-2 | - | TRBV5-1 | TRBD1 | CASSWTGGPGELFF | TGCGCCAGCAGCTGGACAGGGGGCCCCGGGGAGCTGTTTTTT
TRBJ2-5 | - | TRBV15 | - | CATSWGSQETQYF | TGTGCCACCAGCTGGGGATCACAAGAGACCCAGTACTTC
TRBJ2-5 | - | TRBV10-1 | - | CASSDRFGFETQYF | TGCGCCAGCAGTGACCGGTTCGGGTTTGAGACCCAGTACTTC
TRBJ1-1 | - | TRBV4-1 | - | CASSQPGVATEAFF | TGCGCCAGCAGCCAACCAGGGGTGGCCACTGAAGCTTTCTTT
TRBJ2-5 | - | TRBV18 | - | CASSPGIAAQETQYF | TGTGCCAGCTCACCAGGGATAGCGGCACAAGAGACCCAGTACTTC
TRBJ1-1 | few | TRBV2 | TRBD1 | CASSEMTGIEAFF | TGTGCCAGCAGTGAGATGACAGGGATTGAAGCTTTCTTT
TRBJ1-1 | - | TRBV27 | - | CASSLGFLGGEDEAFF | TGTGCCAGCAGTTTAGGGTTTTTGGGTGGGGAAGATGAAGCTTTCTTT
TRBJ1-2 | - | TRBV9 | TRBD1 | CASSVTGTGDYGYTF | TGTGCCAGCAGCGTAACCGGGACAGGGGACTATGGCTACACCTTC
TRBJ1-5 | - | TRBV7-9 | - | CASSFVSGLRGQPQHF | TGTGCCAGCAGCTTTGTGTCAGGGCTTCGGGGTCAGCCCCAGCATTTT
TRBJ2-1 | - | TRBV29-1 | - | CSVKTLRQFF | TGCAGCGTGAAGACACTTCGGCAGTTCTTC
TRBJ2-5 | - | TRBV2 | TRBD1 | CASSGQGAGETQYF | TGTGCCAGCAGTGGACAGGGGGCAGGGGAGACCCAGTACTTC
TRBJ2-3 | - | TRBV5-1 | - | CASSRRAAMSTDTQYF | TGCGCCAGCAGTCGTAGGGCAGCCATGAGCACAGATACGCAGTATTTT
TRBJ2-3 | - | TRBV6-1 | TRBD2 | CASSEASGGPDTQYF | TGTGCCAGCAGTGAAGCATCGGGGGGGCCAGATACGCAGTATTTT
TRBJ1-1 | - | TRBV27 | - | CATSRSPLEEAFF | TGTGCCACCTCCCGTTCGCCCCTGGAGGAAGCTTTCTTT
TRBJ2-1 | once | TRBV10-1 | - | CASSELPGSSYNEQFF | TGCGCCAGCAGTGAGTTGCCGGGAAGCTCCTACAATGAGCAGTTCTTC